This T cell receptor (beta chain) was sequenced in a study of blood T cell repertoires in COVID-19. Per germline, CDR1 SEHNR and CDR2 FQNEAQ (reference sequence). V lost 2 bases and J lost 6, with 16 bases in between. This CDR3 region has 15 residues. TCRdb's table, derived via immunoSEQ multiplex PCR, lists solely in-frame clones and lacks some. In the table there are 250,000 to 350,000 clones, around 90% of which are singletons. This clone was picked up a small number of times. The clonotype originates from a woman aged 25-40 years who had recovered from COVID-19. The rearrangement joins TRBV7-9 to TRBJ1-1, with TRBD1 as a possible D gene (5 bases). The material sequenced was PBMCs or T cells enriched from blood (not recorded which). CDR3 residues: CASSLFQGAVPEAFF. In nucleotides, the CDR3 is TGTGCCAGCAGCTTATTTCAGGGTGCGGTACCTGAAGCTTTCTTT.